These 32 T cell receptor beta chains were all obtained from the same sample, sequenced in a study of Tregs in tolerant kidney transplant recipients. The repertoire was sequenced with immunoSEQ multiplex PCR; TCRdb's copy has only in-frame clones and lacks some. The table lists 60,000 to 95,000 clones, 95% to 98% of them singletons, with 0.56% in the top ten. This specimen consisted of CD4+ T cells from blood, obtained before the transplant. The receptors originated from a human donor who received a combined kidney and bone marrow transplant.

The rearrangement joins TRBV9 to TRBJ2-7; TRBD1 matches at 7 bases. The CDR3 extends over 14 amino acids. Germline V gene lookup returns CDR1 SGDLS and CDR2 YYNGEE. The ends lost 3 bases at V and 4 bases at J; junction bases unmatched: 7. The DNA of the CDR3 is TGTGCCAGCAGCGCGTACCGACAGGGTTACGAGCAGTACTTC. Translation: CASSAYRQGYEQYF.

The rearrangement uses TRBV4-1 and TRBJ1-5; D not certain. Germline-derived CDR1 and CDR2 are MGHRA and YSYEKL. The CDR3 totals 16 residues. Between the trimmed V and J ends, which lost 4 bases and 3 bases, there was a span of 16 bases. The CDR3 region is CASSRVASGSNQPQHF. The CDR3 DNA reads as TGCGCCAGCAGCCGGGTTGCTTCGGGGTCCAATCAGCCCCAGCATTTT.

This clone was recorded only once. At one boundary the junction diverges from the germline segment, which might be a read error. The rearrangement links TRBV19 to TRBJ1-2; TRBD1 matches at 7 bases. The CDR3 runs to 15 residues. Germline CDR1 and CDR2: LNHDA and SQIVND (reference sequence). This CDR3 is CASTIYRGLDYGYTF. DNA for the CDR3: TGTGCCAGTACTATATACAGGGGTTTGGACTATGGCTACACCTTC.

This clone was seen once. The rearrangement joins TRBV7-9 to TRBJ1-2, with no clear D. The germline CDR1 and CDR2 sequences are SEHNR and FQNEAQ (reference sequence). The CDR3 loop spans 16 amino acids. Trimming removed 7 bases from V and 2 bases from J, with 20 bases in between. CDR3 loop: CASTINPTAANYGYTF. CDR3 nucleotide sequence: TGTGCCAGCACCATTAACCCAACAGCGGCCAACTATGGCTACACCTTC.

V gene TRBV29-1 combines with J gene TRBJ2-1; tentative D call: TRBD1 (6 bases). Germline V gene sequence: CDR1 SQVTM, CDR2 ANQGSEA. Trimming took off 1 base at V and 6 bases at J, with 16 bases between the two ends. The CDR3 spans 15 residues. The CDR3, as DNA: TGCAGCGTTGAAGGGGGACATTCCTACGCCAATGAGCAGTTCTTC. Encoded protein: CSVEGGHSYANEQFF.

The CDR3: CSVGGGQGSYNEQFF. The DNA for the CDR3 is TGCAGCGTTGGGGGGGGACAGGGGTCCTACAATGAGCAGTTCTTC. The rearrangement joins TRBV29-1 to TRBJ2-1; TRBD1 agrees at 10 bases. Trimming took 4 bases from V and 1 from J; bases not matched to a gene: 4. CDR1 is SQVTM, CDR2 ANQGSEA, per germline. This CDR3 contains 15 residues.

The chain recombines TRBV6-6 with TRBJ2-7, with D possibly matching TRBD2 (5 bases). V was trimmed by 6 bases and J by 5 bases, leaving 17 bases between them. This CDR3 is 14 amino acids long. The germline CDR1 and CDR2 sequences are MNHNY and SVGAGI (reference sequence). The CDR3: CASSRQVLDNEQYF. CDR3 coding DNA: TGTGCCAGCAGCCGCCAAGTACTAGACAACGAGCAGTACTTC.

The J gene is TRBJ2-1, the V gene TRBV19; 10 bases map to TRBD2. The CDR3 has 18 residues. The V gene end was trimmed by 5 bases and the J gene end by 6 bases; junction bases not matched to a gene: 16. Germline CDR1 is LNHDA and CDR2 is SQIVND (reference sequence). The CDR3 bases are TGTGCCAGTAGTCCAGCGGGAGGGCCAGGAAGGATCCGCAATGAGCAGTTCTTC. Its protein product is CASSPAGGPGRIRNEQFF. The full variable domain, with the rest looked up from reference TRBV19 and TRBJ2-1, is DGGITQSPKYLFRKEGQNVTLSCEQNLNHDAMYWYRQDPGQGLRLIYYSQIVNDFQKGDIAEGYSVSREKKESFPLTVTSAQKNPTAFYLCASSPAGGPGRIRNEQFFGPGTRLTVL.

This clone was seen once. This sequence joins TRBV5-1 and TRBJ2-3, with TRBD1 matching 9 bases. From germline, CDR1 is SGHRS and CDR2 YFSETQ. Trimming at V came to 6 bases and at J to 4 bases, leaving 9 bases not matched to a gene. CDR3 length: 15 residues. The CDR3 DNA sequence: TGCGCCAGCAACCTTGACAGGGGGAGGTCAGATACGCAGTATTTT. The encoded protein is CASNLDRGRSDTQYF.

The chain has TRBV7-3 and TRBJ2-3; possibly TRBD1 for D (6 bases). V was shortened by 10 bases and J by 4 bases, with 21 bases between the two germline ends. In germline, CDR1 is SGHTA, CDR2 FQGTGA. CDR3 length: 15 residues. CDR3 nucleotide sequence: TGTGCCACCAGTACTACAGGGATTTCCCCAGATACGCAGTATTTT. Translated: CATSTTGISPDTQYF.

V usage is TRBV4-1 and J usage is TRBJ1-5; 7 nucleotides agree with TRBD1. Germline V CDR1 and CDR2: MGHRA, YSYEKL. CDR3 size: 14 residues. Losses at the gene ends were 2 bases for V and 6 bases for J; bases not matched to a gene: 4. For the CDR3, the DNA is TGCGCCAGCAGCCAACGTCAGGGGGGTCAGCCCCAGCATTTT. Translating it yields CASSQRQGGQPQHF.

This sequence joins TRBV7-2 and TRBJ2-1; TRBD2 agrees at 8 bases. Trimming cost V 4 bases and J 0 bases; bases outside gene matches: 2. The CDR3 totals 15 residues. In germline, CDR1 is SGHTA, CDR2 FQGNSA. The CDR3 DNA sequence: TGTGCCAGCAGCTGGACTAGCAGCTCCTACAATGAGCAGTTCTTC. The encoded protein is CASSWTSSSYNEQFF. Filled out from reference TRBV7-2 and TRBJ2-1, the complete variable domain reads GAGVSQSPSNKVTEKGKDVELRCDPISGHTALYWYRQSLGQGLEFLIYFQGNSAPDKSGLPSDRFSAERTGGSVSTLTIQRTQQEDSAVYLCASSWTSSSYNEQFFGPGTRLTVL.

The rearrangement links TRBV4-1 to TRBJ2-1, with D maybe TRBD2 (5 bases). V was pared by 2 bases and J by 0 bases, with 11 bases between. Germline-derived CDR1 and CDR2 are MGHRA and YSYEKL. The CDR3 sequence is 16 residues long. The CDR3 protein is CASSQQGLSSYNEQFF. The CDR3, as DNA: TGCGCCAGCAGCCAACAAGGACTGAGCTCCTACAATGAGCAGTTCTTC.

The chain carries TRBV6-1 and TRBJ2-3, with D unclear. Germline CDR1 is MNHNS and CDR2 is SASEGT. The germline V and J ends were trimmed by 6 bases and 5 bases, with 15 bases remaining between them. The CDR3 is 14 amino acids. CDR3 amino acids: CASRGIANLDTQYF. Here the CDR3 DNA reads TGTGCCAGCAGAGGAATAGCCAATCTAGATACGCAGTATTTT.

The chain combines TRBV5-1 with TRBJ1-6, with D possibly matching TRBD1 (5 bases). This CDR3 spans 14 amino acids. Per the germline V gene, CDR1 is SGHRS and CDR2 is YFSETQ. Between the trimmed V and J ends, which lost 0 bases and 6 bases, there was a span of 7 bases. The CDR3 DNA sequence: TGCGCCAGCAGCTTGGCAGGGTTTAATTCACCCCTCCACTTT. Translating it yields CASSLAGFNSPLHF.

This chain uses TRBV6-1 with TRBJ2-7, with 8 bases aligning to TRBD1. The CDR3 totals 13 residues. The junction had 2 bases not matched to a gene; V was cut back by 4 bases and J by 3 bases. The V gene's germline CDR1 is MNHNS and CDR2 SASEGT. CDR3 DNA sequence: TGTGCCAGCAGTGTACAGGGGGACTACGAGCAGTACTTC. This codes for CASSVQGDYEQYF.

The chain carries TRBV4-2 and TRBJ1-1, with 8 bases lining up with TRBD1. The CDR3 length is 16 residues. The J segment lost 5 bases and the V segment lost 4 bases, leaving 12 bases of the junction unmatched. Germline V gene data show CDR1 as LGHNA and CDR2 as YNFKEQ. The CDR3: CASSPRQGAEKTEAFF. The CDR3 DNA sequence: TGTGCCAGCAGCCCTAGGCAGGGGGCAGAGAAGACTGAAGCTTTCTTT.

The chain uses TRBV27 and TRBJ2-3, with TRBD1 identical over 7 bases. The CDR3 totals 16 residues. CDR1 and CDR2 (germline): MNHEY, SMNVEV (reference sequence). The V segment lost 10 bases and the J segment 0 bases; nucleotides outside the gene matches: 13. The CDR3 spells CATSRSGQSSTDTQYF. In DNA, the CDR3 is TGTGCCACGTCACGATCGGGACAGTCTAGCACAGATACGCAGTATTTT.

V usage is TRBV11-3 and J usage is TRBJ1-1; possibly TRBD1 for D (5 bases). Germline V gene lookup returns CDR1 SGHNT and CDR2 YENEEA. Trimming pared 5 bases from V and 1 base from J, leaving 11 bases between. CDR3 length equals 14 residues. The CDR3 sequence is CASSREGQNTEAFF. The CDR3 bases are TGTGCCAGCAGCCGGGAGGGGCAGAACACTGAAGCTTTCTTT. Combining the CDR3 with reference TRBV11-3 and TRBJ1-1 gives the whole variable domain EAGVVQSPRYKIIEKKQPVAFWCNPISGHNTLYWYLQNLGQGPELLIRYENEEAVDDSQLPKDRFSAERLKGVDSTLKIQPAELGDSAVYLCASSREGQNTEAFFGQGTRLTVV.

The chain links TRBV29-1 to TRBJ2-2; tentative D call: TRBD1 (5 bases). Germline V CDR1 and CDR2: SQVTM, ANQGSEA. Trimming cost V 0 bases and J 3 bases, with 14 bases left between them. The CDR3 consists of 16 residues. CDR3 in DNA: TGCAGCGTTGAAGATAACTCCCAGGGATACACCGGGGAGCTGTTTTTT. Its protein product is CSVEDNSQGYTGELFF.

The chain uses TRBV6-5 and TRBJ1-2; D is possibly TRBD1 (5 bases). Trimming pared 6 bases from V and 6 bases from J, leaving 14 bases between. The length of the CDR3 is 13 residues. Germline V lookup: CDR1 MNHEY, CDR2 SVGAGI. CDR3 loop: CASRRGGGDGYTF. Written as DNA, the CDR3 is TGTGCCAGCAGGAGGGGCGGGGGGGATGGCTACACCTTC.

The chain recombines TRBV6-1 with TRBJ2-1; the D gene is possibly TRBD1 (7 bases). Germline V gene data show CDR1 as MNHNS and CDR2 as SASEGT. With 3 bases removed from V and 8 bases from J, the gap between germline ends came to 20 bases. The CDR3 runs 16 residues. CDR3 DNA: TGTGCCAGCAGTGACCACGGGCCAGGGGGGTTCGATGAGCAGTTCTTC. This encodes CASSDHGPGGFDEQFF.

The chain combines TRBV4-2 with TRBJ1-2; D perhaps matches TRBD1 (5 bases). The CDR3 loop spans 18 amino acids. Germline values: CDR1 LGHNA, CDR2 YNFKEQ. Deletions cut 2 bases from V and 2 bases from J, with 21 bases between. The CDR3 DNA reads as TGTGCCAGCAGCCAATTCCCGGGGTGGGGGGAATTGAACTATGGCTACACCTTC. Translated: CASSQFPGWGELNYGYTF.

J is TRBJ1-3 and V is TRBV15; D may be TRBD1 (5 bases). Trimming removed 1 base at V and 4 bases at J, with 11 bases between. The CDR3 extends over 15 amino acids. Germline values: CDR1 LNHNV, CDR2 YYDKDF (reference sequence). CDR3 DNA: TGTGCCACCAGCAGAGTGGGGGGACCGGGAAACACCATATATTTT. As protein: CATSRVGGPGNTIYF.

The chain uses TRBV6-1 and TRBJ1-4; D is unclear. V lost 3 bases and J 8 bases, leaving 13 bases between the germline ends. This CDR3 region has 14 residues. Germline-derived CDR1 and CDR2 are MNHNS and SASEGT. The CDR3 protein is CASSEGGRSEKLFF. The CDR3 DNA follows: TGTGCCAGCAGTGAGGGAGGGCGCAGCGAAAAACTGTTTTTT.

The chain employs TRBV19 and TRBJ2-5; maybe TRBD2 (6 bases). The CDR3 has 14 amino acids. From germline, CDR1 is LNHDA and CDR2 SQIVND (reference sequence). Trimming shortened V by 7 bases and J by 6 bases, and 18 bases separated the two germline ends. The CDR3 nucleotides read TGTGCCAGTAAATCCCGACTAGGCGGGCAGACCCAGTACTTC. Translated: CASKSRLGGQTQYF.

The chain is built from TRBV14 and TRBJ1-6; 7 positions agree with TRBD1. CDR3 size: 15 residues. V lost 0 bases to trimming and J lost 7 bases; unmatched junction nucleotides: 3. Germline V lookup: CDR1 SGHDN, CDR2 FVKESK. The CDR3 bases are TGTGCCAGCAGCCAAGATGGCAGGGGGAATTCACCCCTCCACTTT. Its protein product is CASSQDGRGNSPLHF.

V gene TRBV7-8 combines with J gene TRBJ2-5; D is ambiguous. V dropped 5 bases and J dropped 5 bases, with 12 bases sitting between them. The CDR3 loop spans 13 amino acids. From germline, CDR1 is SGHVS and CDR2 FQNEAQ. The CDR3 nucleotides are TGTGCCAGCAGCCCGTTAGTGCGGGAGACCCAGTACTTC. It yields the protein CASSPLVRETQYF.

This chain joins TRBV6-5 and TRBJ2-7, with a tentative D call TRBD1 (6 bases). Germline lookup yields CDR1 MNHEY and CDR2 SVGAGI. The V end was cut by 2 bases, the J end by 2 bases, with 13 bases between. The CDR3 covers 15 residues. CDR3 coding DNA: TGTGCCAGCAGTTACGCTGGACAGAAAGCCTACGAGCAGTACTTC. Translation: CASSYAGQKAYEQYF.

The rearrangement uses TRBV2 and TRBJ2-2; maybe TRBD1 (5 bases). CDR1 and CDR2 from the germline V gene are SNHLY and FYNNEI. The V and J ends lost 7 bases and 6 bases respectively, with 12 bases between them. The CDR3 runs to 13 residues. CDR3 sequence reads: CASTPQGAGELFF. In nucleotides, the CDR3 is TGTGCCAGCACCCCCCAGGGCGCCGGGGAGCTGTTTTTT.

In DNA, the CDR3 is TGTGCCAGCAGCTTAACTAGCGGGGGGCACGAGCAGTACTTC. This gives the protein CASSLTSGGHEQYF. The V call is TRBV7-3, the J call TRBJ2-7, with 10 nucleotides matching TRBD2. The CDR3 contains 14 residues. Germline-derived CDR1 and CDR2 are SGHTA and FQGTGA. With V trimmed by 0 bases and J by 5 bases, 1 base remained unmatched.

This CDR3 is CASSLDTYTGELFF. The CDR3 DNA sequence: TGTGCCAGCAGCTTAGACACTTACACCGGGGAGCTGTTTTTT. The V gene is TRBV5-4, the J gene TRBJ2-2; D ambiguous. Between the trimmed V and J ends, which lost 2 bases and 3 bases, there was a span of 8 bases. Germline V gene sequence: CDR1 SGHNT, CDR2 YYREEE (reference sequence). The CDR3 is 14 amino acids.